These 15 T cell receptor beta chains were sequenced from one sample in a study of response to subunit inactivated influenza vaccine. TCRdb called the RT-PCR reads again in MiXCR, with one record for every CDR3 protein. The sample holds around 580,000 distinct CDR3 sequences, around 13% seen once. Sequenced material: PBMCs from blood, taken 11 to 12 days after vaccination. All receptors come from a man aged 50 or older who received an inactivated influenza vaccine.

The chain has TRBV29-1 and TRBJ2-3, with a possible D match to TRBD1 (6 bases). Trimming removed 7 bases at V and 3 bases at J, with 11 bases between. There are 12 residues in the CDR3. CDR1 and CDR2 (germline): SQVTM, ANQGSEA. This CDR3 reads CSGGQGTDTQYF. CDR3 in DNA: TGCAGCGGCGGGCAGGGGACAGATACGCAGTATTTT.

This clonotype was detected a few times. The chain links TRBV10-3 to TRBJ1-1; TRBD1 matches 7 bases. V lost 10 bases, J lost 1 base, and 6 bases stayed unmatched. The CDR3 contains 13 residues. Germline lookup yields CDR1 ENHRY and CDR2 SYGVKD. The DNA of the CDR3 is TGTGCCACAAAGGGACAGACGAACACTGAAGCTTTCTTT. Translation gives CATKGQTNTEAFF.

This clonotype was seen only a few times. This chain connects TRBV11-2 to TRBJ2-1; 10 bases are shared with TRBD2. V gave up 3 bases and J gave up 5 bases; unmatched junction bases: 10. The length of the CDR3 is 17 residues. Germline CDR1 and CDR2: SGHAT and FQNNGV. CDR3 amino acids: CASSFLGLAKGDNEQFF. In DNA, the CDR3 is TGTGCCAGCAGCTTCCTGGGACTAGCGAAAGGGGACAATGAGCAGTTCTTC.

The rearrangement uses TRBV20-1 and TRBJ2-7; 10 bases line up with TRBD1. Germline loops: CDR1 DFQATT, CDR2 SNEGSKA (reference sequence). The J segment lost 4 bases and the V segment lost 7 bases, leaving 4 bases of the junction unmatched. The CDR3 spans 12 residues. This CDR3 reads CSGTGGLYEQYF. CDR3 nucleotide sequence: TGCAGTGGGACAGGGGGTCTGTACGAGCAGTACTTC.

This clonotype was seen a few times. The chain links TRBV12-3 or TRBV12-4 to TRBJ1-1, with unresolved D. With 6 bases removed from V and 0 bases from J, the gap between germline ends came to 11 bases. The CDR3 has 14 amino acids. CDR3 in amino acids: CASSPSFMNTEAFF. CDR3 DNA sequence: TGTGCCAGCAGCCCTAGCTTCATGAACACTGAAGCTTTCTTT.

The chain uses TRBV7-2 and TRBJ2-7; no clear D. From germline, CDR1 is SGHTA and CDR2 FQGNSA. The CDR3 contains 14 residues. Trimming shortened V by 0 bases and J by 2 bases, and 8 bases separated the two germline ends. CDR3 coding DNA: TGTGCCAGCAGCTTAGCTCGTCTTACCTACGAGCAGTACTTC. The encoded protein is CASSLARLTYEQYF.

This clonotype was counted a few times. V gene TRBV12-3 or TRBV12-4 combines with J gene TRBJ2-6; D possibly uses TRBD1 or TRBD2 (5 bases each). V was clipped by 6 bases and J by 0 bases, with 18 bases between them. The CDR3 covers 18 residues. Here the CDR3 DNA reads TGTGCCAGCAGGCTGGCCGGGACCGCGATCTCTGGGGCCAACGTCCTGACTTTC. Translating it yields CASRLAGTAISGANVLTF.

The V gene is TRBV6-2 or TRBV6-3, the J gene TRBJ1-3; D not resolved. Germline V CDR1 and CDR2: MNHEY, SVGEGT. The CDR3 sequence is 16 residues long. The V end was cut by 6 bases, the J end by 0 bases, with 15 bases between. The CDR3 region has the DNA TGTGCCAGCAGCCCCGTGAGGCTCAGCTCTGGAAACACCATATATTTT. Protein sequence: CASSPVRLSSGNTIYF.

Only a few counts were recorded for this clonotype. The rearrangement joins TRBV20-1 to TRBJ2-5; D may be TRBD2 (6 bases). The CDR3 runs 14 residues. The V and J ends lost 0 bases and 2 bases respectively, with 10 bases between them. Germline CDR1 and CDR2: DFQATT and SNEGSKA (reference sequence). The CDR3 DNA reads as TGCAGTGCTAGAGATAGACTAGTTCAAGAGACCCAGTACTTC. Its translation is CSARDRLVQETQYF.

In this sample, this clonotype turned up a few times. The chain recombines TRBV7-9 with TRBJ2-5, with D possibly being TRBD1 (5 bases). The CDR3 extends over 13 amino acids. Trimming removed 1 base from V and 10 bases from J, with 13 bases in between. The germline V gene has CDR1 SEHNR and CDR2 FQNEAQ (reference sequence). CDR3 region: CASSLEGRVFQYF. The CDR3 bases are TGTGCCAGCAGCTTAGAGGGCAGGGTGTTCCAGTACTTC.

This clonotype was counted a few times. This rearrangement joins TRBV5-6 to TRBJ2-7, with 7 nucleotides matching TRBD1. The V and J ends lost 6 bases and 7 bases, in that order; junction bases with no gene match: 13. Per the germline V gene, CDR1 is SGHDT and CDR2 is YYEEEE. There are 14 residues in the CDR3. The CDR3 loop is CASTFIPTGKEQYF. CDR3 coding DNA: TGTGCCAGCACCTTTATCCCGACAGGGAAAGAGCAGTACTTC.

The V and J genes are TRBV5-1 and TRBJ2-7; D unresolved. The CDR3 sequence is 15 residues long. Germline V CDR1 and CDR2: SGHRS, YFSETQ. The germline V and J ends were trimmed by 0 bases and 1 base, with 11 bases remaining between them. CDR3 sequence reads: CASSLGPNPSYEQYF. CDR3 bases: TGCGCCAGCAGCTTGGGTCCAAATCCATCCTACGAGCAGTACTTC. The variable domain in full, with the rest retrieved from reference TRBV5-1 and TRBJ2-7, is KAGVTQTPRYLIKTRGQQVTLSCSPISGHRSVSWYQQTPGQGLQFLFEYFSETQRNKGNFPGRFSGRQFSNSRSEMNVSTLELGDSALYLCASSLGPNPSYEQYFGPGTRLTVT.

The chain couples TRBV19 to TRBJ2-1; D could derive from TRBD1 or TRBD2 (6 bases each). V lost 4 bases to trimming and J lost 3 bases, with 10 bases between them. CDR3 length: 14 amino acids. In germline, CDR1 is LNHDA, CDR2 SQIVND (reference sequence). CDR3 coding DNA: TGTGCCAGTAGTAACGGGGGCCGCTACAATGAGCAGTTCTTC. It codes for CASSNGGRYNEQFF.

This clonotype has more than one count but fewer than ten. The gene calls are TRBV18 and TRBJ2-2; 9 nucleotides agree with TRBD1. CDR1 KGHSH and CDR2 LQKENI come from the germline V gene. The V segment lost 3 bases and the J segment 6 bases; nucleotides outside the gene matches: 8. The CDR3 contains 16 residues. CDR3 in amino acids: CASSPPRQGGAGELFF. The CDR3 DNA reads TGTGCCAGCTCACCTCCTCGACAGGGGGGCGCCGGGGAGCTGTTTTTT. Drawing the rest from reference TRBV18 and TRBJ2-2, the complete variable domain is NAGVMQNPRHLVRRRGQEARLRCSPMKGHSHVYWYRQLPEEGLKFMVYLQKENIIDESGMPKERFSAEFPKEGPSILRIQQVVRGDSAAYFCASSPPRQGGAGELFFGEGSRLTVL.

This clonotype was counted many times. The chain couples TRBV10-3 to TRBJ2-7, with 8 nucleotides matching TRBD1. The CDR3 is made up of 13 amino acids. Germline V gene data show CDR1 as ENHRY and CDR2 as SYGVKD. The junction had 10 bases not matched to a gene; V was cut back by 10 bases and J by 5 bases. The CDR3 nucleotides read TGTGCCAGCGCGGGACAGGATTCCCACGAGCAGTACTTC. Translation: CASAGQDSHEQYF.